These T cell receptor beta chains were read from a single sample in a study of cytomegalovirus exposure and HLA in healthy donors. Measured with immunoSEQ multiplex PCR; TCRdb has only the in-frame clones, and not every one. The sample has fewer than 140,000 clones, roughly 82% seen once. The sequenced material came from PBMCs. The receptors come from a man aged 45-65 years in good health and CMV-seronegative. CDR3s include the opening cysteine and the closing phenylalanine or tryptophan. A D gene is named only where the DNA matches it firmly. For some rows the clone size is stated as once, few or many, or as a class when expanded; others skip it.

once	NA	TRBV7-2	TRBJ1-3	CASSLSQGLLSGNTIYF
NA	TRBD1	TRBV7-6	TRBJ1-5	CASSPQGARNQPQHF
NA	NA	TRBV19	TRBJ1-6	CASSIRHLSLSPLHF
NA	TRBD1	TRBV6-5	TRBJ1-5	CASSPTGYQPQHF
few	NA	TRBV29-1	TRBJ1-5	CSVGGTFNQPQHF
NA	NA	TRBV27	TRBJ2-3	CASSPIAPFATDTQYF
NA	NA	TRBV2	TRBJ2-5	CASTSLRETQYF
NA	TRBD2	TRBV30	TRBJ2-1	CAWSVGLAGVYNEQFF
NA	NA	TRBV21-1	TRBJ2-2	CASHRRRLAVGTGELFF
NA	NA	TRBV9	TRBJ2-1	CASSVGGGSKGEQFF